This T cell receptor (beta chain) emerged from a study of T cells in Graves' hyperthyroidism and ophthalmopathy. The study, taken as a whole, reports: In the analysis, a 13 V-J model separated ophthalmopathy from stable hyperthyroidism.

Notes on this clonotype: What it binds is not known.

The TCR beta CDR3 regions underwent amplification using RNA transcripts as the source. The TCR CDR3 was amplified in a first-round RT-PCR using the HTBI primer set. One entry per CDR3 protein, called by TCRdb with MiXCR from the multiplex PCR reads. The sample includes around 350,000 distinct CDR3 sequences, approximately 17% of them seen just once. Germline V gene data show CDR1 as PRHDT and CDR2 as FYEKMQ (reference sequence). Trimming pared 4 bases from V and 9 bases from J, leaving 16 bases between. This CDR3 spans 14 amino acids. Input material: blood. This TCR came from a woman aged 30 to 39 with Graves' hyperthyroidism that later progressed to Graves' ophthalmopathy. The rearrangement links TRBV13 to TRBJ1-5; D possibly corresponds to TRBD1 (6 bases). This chain's CDR3 is CASSSGQSSGPQHF. CDR3 DNA sequence: TGTGCCAGCAGCTCCGGACAGTCGAGCGGGCCCCAGCATTTT.